This record covers a single T cell receptor beta chain. Its matching antigen is unknown. The CDR3 is 15 residues long. The germline CDR1 and CDR2 sequences are SGHRS and YFSETQ. The ends were cut back, 0 bases at V and 2 bases at J, with 8 bases in the middle. The data originate from a study of cytomegalovirus exposure and HLA in healthy donors. Study-level points and caveats: Further analysis, carried out later, found HLA-associated TCR beta chains more clonally expanded than equally common other chains.

PCR involved 60 Vbeta and 13 Jbeta primers. Sequencing was performed with immunoSEQ multiplex PCR; in TCRdb, only in-frame clones are kept and a portion is missing. This table holds some 110,000 clones, 80% to 90% found once. This sequence originates from a man aged 50-59 years in good health and CMV-seronegative. Sequenced material: PBMCs. This chain connects TRBV5-1 to TRBJ2-2, with D possibly TRBD1 on 6 matching bases. CDR3 sequence reads: CASSLETGNTGELFF. The CDR3 nucleotides read TGCGCCAGCAGCTTGGAGACAGGAAACACCGGGGAGCTGTTTTTT. Together with reference TRBV5-1 and TRBJ2-2, the CDR3 gives the full variable domain: KAGVTQTPRYLIKTRGQQVTLSCSPISGHRSVSWYQQTPGQGLQFLFEYFSETQRNKGNFPGRFSGRQFSNSRSEMNVSTLELGDSALYLCASSLETGNTGELFFGEGSRLTVL.